This is a list of T cell receptor beta chains from one sample in a study of blood T cells in healthy people across ages. TCRdb called the 5' RACE reads again in MiXCR, with one record for every CDR3 protein. The sample has 1.5 million to 2 million distinct CDR3 sequences, about 50% seen once. The sequenced material came from blood. The receptor set was obtained from a woman between 40 and 55 years old in good health. Each CDR3 is given with its conserved first and last residue. The D gene is left open where the match is weak. Size values are once, few and many counts, or a class for expanded clones, and some rows have none.

J: TRBJ2-6
V: TRBV27
size: few
D: NA
CDR3: CASSPPRDGANVLTF
DNA: TGTGCCAGCAGTCCACCAAGGGACGGGGCCAACGTCCTGACTTTC

J: TRBJ2-6
V: TRBV6-1
size: NA
D: TRBD1
CDR3: CASRDRDPSGANVLTF
DNA: TGTGCCAGCAGGGACAGGGACCCCTCTGGGGCCAATGTCCTGACTTTC

J: TRBJ2-7
V: TRBV5-6
size: few
D: NA
CDR3: CASSLVPGATSYEQYF
DNA: TGTGCCAGCAGCTTGGTGCCAGGCGCTACCTCCTACGAGCAGTACTTC

J: TRBJ2-7
V: TRBV12-3/TRBV12-4
size: NA
D: NA
CDR3: CASSLWESHEQYF
DNA: TGTGCCAGCAGTTTATGGGAATCCCACGAGCAGTACTTC

J: TRBJ2-7
V: TRBV20-1
size: NA
D: NA
CDR3: CSARDSTTGTYEQYF
DNA: TGCAGTGCTAGAGATAGTACCACAGGGACCTACGAGCAGTACTTC

J: TRBJ2-1
V: TRBV4-3
size: few
D: TRBD2
CDR3: CASSAKTSGAYNEQFF
DNA: TGCGCCAGCAGCGCCAAAACTAGCGGGGCTTACAATGAGCAGTTCTTC

J: TRBJ2-5
V: TRBV7-9
size: NA
D: NA
CDR3: CASSFLGRGYRSGPQETQYF
DNA: TGTGCCAGCAGCTTCTTGGGGAGAGGTTATAGGAGTGGGCCTCAAGAGACCCAGTACTTC

J: TRBJ2-3
V: TRBV28
size: once
D: TRBD2
CDR3: CASRYSGDPQYF
DNA: TGTGCCAGCAGATACAGCGGGGATCCGCAGTATTTT

J: TRBJ1-2
V: TRBV4-1
size: NA
D: NA
CDR3: CASSQERTYGYTF
DNA: TGCGCCAGCAGCCAAGAACGGACCTATGGCTACACCTTC

J: TRBJ2-3
V: TRBV9
size: NA
D: NA
CDR3: CASSPHLRGFRAPTDTQYF
DNA: TGTGCCAGCAGCCCCCACCTGAGGGGGTTCAGGGCCCCCACAGATACGCAGTATTTT

J: TRBJ1-2
V: TRBV29-1
size: few
D: TRBD1
CDR3: CSVVIEGAGYGYTF
DNA: TGCAGCGTTGTAATTGAGGGGGCGGGCTATGGCTACACCTTC

J: TRBJ2-3
V: TRBV5-5
size: NA
D: NA
CDR3: CASSHATTGGLDAQYF
DNA: TGTGCCAGCAGCCACGCAACAACGGGGGGCCTGGATGCGCAGTATTTT

J: TRBJ2-5
V: TRBV3-1
size: few
D: NA
CDR3: CASSHQYQETQYF
DNA: TGTGCCAGCAGCCATCAGTACCAAGAGACCCAGTACTTC

J: TRBJ2-7
V: TRBV6-2/TRBV6-3
size: NA
D: TRBD1
CDR3: CASSYDDRVPYEQYF
DNA: TGTGCCAGCAGTTATGACGACAGGGTCCCCTACGAGCAGTACTTC

J: TRBJ2-1
V: TRBV24-1
size: few
D: TRBD1
CDR3: CATRETGTASDEQFF
DNA: TGTGCCACCAGAGAGACCGGGACAGCGAGCGATGAGCAGTTCTTC

J: TRBJ2-7
V: TRBV27
size: NA
D: TRBD1
CDR3: CASRPTGGWEQYF
DNA: TGTGCCAGCAGACCGACAGGGGGCTGGGAGCAGTACTTC

J: TRBJ2-6
V: TRBV6-1
size: NA
D: NA
CDR3: CASRMGGLGANVLTF
DNA: TGTGCCAGCCGGATGGGGGGTTTAGGGGCCAACGTCCTGACTTTC

J: TRBJ2-5
V: TRBV4-2
size: NA
D: TRBD2
CDR3: CASSSATTSGGGETQYF
DNA: TGTGCCAGCAGCTCGGCCACGACTAGCGGGGGTGGGGAGACCCAGTACTTC

J: TRBJ1-5
V: TRBV27
size: few
D: TRBD1
CDR3: CASSKGQGLGKQPQHF
DNA: TGTGCCAGCAGCAAGGGACAGGGGTTGGGAAAACAGCCCCAGCATTTT

J: TRBJ2-1
V: TRBV11-2
size: few
D: TRBD1
CDR3: CASSSWTGGAEQFF
DNA: TGTGCCAGCAGCTCCTGGACAGGGGGTGCTGAGCAGTTCTTC

J: TRBJ1-1
V: TRBV12-3/TRBV12-4
size: NA
D: TRBD1
CDR3: CASSLRTGPMNTEAFF
DNA: TGTGCCAGCAGTTTACGGACAGGCCCCATGAACACTGAAGCTTTCTTT

J: TRBJ2-3
V: TRBV4-3
size: few
D: NA
CDR3: CASSPTAGPSETDTQYF
DNA: TGCGCCAGCAGCCCTACCGCAGGGCCCAGTGAGACAGATACGCAGTATTTT

J: TRBJ2-7
V: TRBV6-2/TRBV6-3
size: once
D: NA
CDR3: CASSYGFDNEQYF
DNA: TGTGCCAGTAGTTACGGTTTTGATAACGAGCAGTACTTC

J: TRBJ2-5
V: TRBV7-2
size: NA
D: TRBD1
CDR3: CASSLFLTGLQETQYF
DNA: TGTGCCAGCAGCTTATTTTTGACAGGGCTCCAAGAGACCCAGTACTTC

J: TRBJ1-2
V: TRBV12-3/TRBV12-4
size: many
D: NA
CDR3: CASSLAGTYGYTF
DNA: TGTGCCAGCAGTTTAGCAGGGACCTATGGCTACACCTTC